These T cell receptor beta chains were read from a single sample in a study of blood T cells in healthy people across ages. MiXCR was run by TCRdb on the 5' RACE reads, yielding one entry per CDR3 protein. The sample includes approximately 360,000 distinct CDR3 sequences, roughly half of them seen just once. The sequencing input was blood. The receptor source for this set is a man between 60 and 70 years old in good health. Each CDR3 is given with its conserved first and last residue. A D gene is named only where the DNA matches it firmly. Part of the rows lack a size; the others show once, few, many or a class for expanded clones.

CDR3: CASSSGRGGYEQYF
DNA: TGTGCCAGCAGCTCCGGTCGCGGGGGCTACGAGCAGTACTTC
J: TRBJ2-7
size: .
V: TRBV7-2
length: 14
D: TRBD2

CDR3: CASRMMGTSSDTQYF
DNA: TGCGCCAGCAGGATGATGGGGACTAGCTCGGATACGCAGTATTTT
J: TRBJ2-3
size: .
V: TRBV5-1
length: 15
D: TRBD2

CDR3: CAISGDLAGGGLGTDTQYF
DNA: TGTGCCATCAGTGGAGATCTAGCGGGAGGAGGTCTGGGCACAGATACGCAGTATTTT
J: TRBJ2-3
size: .
V: TRBV10-3
length: 19
D: TRBD2

CDR3: CASSLPSGRSNEQFF
DNA: TGTGCCAGCAGTTTGCCTAGCGGGAGGAGTAATGAGCAGTTCTTC
J: TRBJ2-1
size: .
V: TRBV28
length: 15
D: TRBD2

CDR3: CASSLVASGRADEQFF
DNA: TGTGCCAGCAGCTTAGTTGCTAGCGGGAGGGCCGATGAGCAGTTCTTC
J: TRBJ2-1
size: many
V: TRBV7-8
length: 16
D: TRBD2

CDR3: CASFPSAGAGDTDTQYF
DNA: TGTGCCAGCTTCCCTAGCGCGGGGGCCGGGGACACAGATACGCAGTATTTT
J: TRBJ2-3
size: .
V: TRBV5-6
length: 17
D: .

CDR3: CSVRPSSSYNEQFF
DNA: TGCAGCGTTCGTCCGTCGAGCTCCTACAATGAGCAGTTCTTC
J: TRBJ2-1
size: few
V: TRBV29-1
length: 14
D: .

CDR3: CASSYRGSLVDTQYF
DNA: TGTGCCAGCAGCTATAGGGGCTCCCTAGTAGATACGCAGTATTTT
J: TRBJ2-3
size: once
V: TRBV7-2
length: 15
D: .

CDR3: CASSSLEGTDTQYF
DNA: TGTGCCAGCAGCTCCCTAGAAGGCACAGATACGCAGTATTTT
J: TRBJ2-3
size: .
V: TRBV7-3
length: 14
D: .

CDR3: CASSLGQGIQETQYF
DNA: TGTGCCAGCAGCTTGGGACAGGGAATCCAAGAGACCCAGTACTTC
J: TRBJ2-5
size: few
V: TRBV5-6
length: 15
D: TRBD1

CDR3: CASSSRVTETQYF
DNA: TGTGCCAGCTCCTCTAGGGTAACAGAGACCCAGTACTTC
J: TRBJ2-5
size: few
V: TRBV28
length: 13
D: .

CDR3: CASSSDRRRAQDSYGYTF
DNA: TGCGCCAGCAGCTCCGACAGACGCCGAGCCCAAGACTCTTATGGCTACACCTTC
J: TRBJ1-2
size: .
V: TRBV5-1
length: 18
D: .

CDR3: CASSAQAGVGTDTQYF
DNA: TGTGCCAGCAGCGCCCAAGCGGGAGTGGGGACAGATACGCAGTATTTT
J: TRBJ2-3
size: few
V: TRBV7-3
length: 16
D: TRBD2

CDR3: CASSLGPSGDTDTQYF
DNA: TGTGCCAGCAGCTTAGGTCCTAGCGGGGACACAGATACGCAGTATTTT
J: TRBJ2-3
size: few
V: TRBV9
length: 16
D: TRBD2

CDR3: CASSLGTSGGFYEQYF
DNA: TGTGCCAGCAGCCTGGGGACTAGCGGGGGGTTTTACGAGCAGTACTTC
J: TRBJ2-7
size: few
V: TRBV4-2
length: 16
D: TRBD2

CDR3: CASSLLGSYEQYF
DNA: TGCGCCAGCAGCTTGCTCGGATCCTACGAGCAGTACTTC
J: TRBJ2-7
size: few
V: TRBV5-1
length: 13
D: .

CDR3: CASNRDSNRANVLTF
DNA: TGTGCCAGCAACCGGGACAGTAACCGGGCCAACGTCCTGACTTTC
J: TRBJ2-6
size: .
V: TRBV9
length: 15
D: TRBD1

CDR3: CATSRLMGDGYTF
DNA: TGTGCCACCAGCAGGTTGATGGGCGATGGCTACACCTTC
J: TRBJ1-2
size: .
V: TRBV15
length: 13
D: .

CDR3: CASSNTGIQETQYF
DNA: TGTGCCAGCAGCAATACAGGGATCCAAGAGACCCAGTACTTC
J: TRBJ2-5
size: once
V: TRBV5-5
length: 14
D: .

CDR3: CSARDLGAGVTGELFF
DNA: TGCAGTGCTAGAGATCTCGGGGCGGGAGTTACCGGGGAGCTGTTTTTT
J: TRBJ2-2
size: .
V: TRBV20-1
length: 16
D: TRBD2